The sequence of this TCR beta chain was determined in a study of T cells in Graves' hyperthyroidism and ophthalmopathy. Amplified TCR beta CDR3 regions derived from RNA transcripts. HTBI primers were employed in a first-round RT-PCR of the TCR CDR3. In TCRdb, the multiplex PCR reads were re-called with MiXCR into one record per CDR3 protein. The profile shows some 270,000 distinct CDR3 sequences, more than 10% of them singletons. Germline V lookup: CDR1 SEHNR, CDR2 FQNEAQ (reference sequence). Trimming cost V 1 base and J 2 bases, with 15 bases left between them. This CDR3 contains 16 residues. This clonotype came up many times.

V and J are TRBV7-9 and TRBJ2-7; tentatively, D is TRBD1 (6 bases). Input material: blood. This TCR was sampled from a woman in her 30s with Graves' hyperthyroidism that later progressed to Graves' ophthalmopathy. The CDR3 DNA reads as TGTGCCAGCAGCTTAGTGTGGGACACTTACCCCTACGAGCAGTACTTC. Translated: CASSLVWDTYPYEQYF.